This record covers a single T cell receptor beta chain. This sample stems from a study of blood T cell repertoires in COVID-19. Looking at the study overall: Whether acute or convalescent, the COVID-19 samples came from the United States, Italy and Spain. Sources were T cells, B-cell-depleted T cells, or PBMCs; the material itself was cDNA or gDNA.

V shed 2 bases and J 6 bases; nucleotides not matched to a gene: 6. Germline V gene data show CDR1 as MNHNS and CDR2 as SASEGT. This CDR3 has 14 amino acids. The table came from immunoSEQ multiplex PCR; TCRdb's copy has only in-frame clones and leaves some out. The sample has 350,000 to 400,000 clones, more than 70% seen once. Recovery among Cohort 3 donors was established by two negative PCRs, clearance, or symptom resolution. The chain uses TRBV6-1 and TRBJ1-2; 7 nucleotides match TRBD1. The source is a young woman who had recovered from COVID-19. Material: PBMCs or T cells enriched from blood (not recorded which). In DNA, the CDR3 is TGTGCCAGCAGTGAAAGGGGGCGAGGGGATGGCTACACCTTC. Protein: CASSERGRGDGYTF.